The sequence of this T cell receptor (beta chain) was determined in a study of shared clonotypes between healthy human individuals. About the study: A few men and a couple of women, aged 18 to 49, were donors.

150 to 250 ng DNA, approximately 30,000 T cell genomes, went into each sorted-subset replicate PCR. Sequenced by immunoSEQ multiplex PCR; TCRdb stores in-frame clones only, minus some. Counted here are under 600,000 clones, roughly 95% occurring once; the ten biggest clones make up 0.064%. Study-level results: Rarefaction gave evidence that sorted-subset sequencing remained incomplete despite large depth.

Points on this clone: Antigen: not known.

The V gene's germline CDR1 is ENHRY and CDR2 SYGVKD. The CDR3 is 13 amino acids. V lost 6 bases and J lost 3, with 9 bases in between. This TCR derives from a woman under 40 in good health. V is TRBV10-3 and J is TRBJ2-1; possible D gene TRBD2, 5 bases. Sequencing was carried out using naive CD4+ T cells sorted from blood. Subset noted: CD45RA+ positively selected. In DNA, the CDR3 is TGTGCCATCAGCCTCGGGGACTACAATGAGCAGTTCTTC. This sequence encodes CAISLGDYNEQFF.